This TCR beta chain comes out of a study of shared clonotypes between healthy human individuals. The CDR3 totals 13 residues. CDR1 and CDR2 (germline): MDHEN, SYDVKM. V shed 4 bases and J shed 6 bases, with 12 bases lying between them. TCRdb's copy holds only in-frame clones and misses some; the assay was immunoSEQ multiplex PCR. Of about 660,000 clones in the sample, 74% were seen once. Sequences were obtained from memory CD4+ T cells sorted from blood. This sample's subset: CD45RA-negative fraction. The sequence derives from a woman under 40 in good health. This chain connects TRBV28 to TRBJ1-2, with D hard to call. The CDR3 sequence is CASSSVNRDGYTF. CDR3 DNA sequence: TGTGCCAGCAGTTCCGTAAACCGGGATGGCTACACCTTC.